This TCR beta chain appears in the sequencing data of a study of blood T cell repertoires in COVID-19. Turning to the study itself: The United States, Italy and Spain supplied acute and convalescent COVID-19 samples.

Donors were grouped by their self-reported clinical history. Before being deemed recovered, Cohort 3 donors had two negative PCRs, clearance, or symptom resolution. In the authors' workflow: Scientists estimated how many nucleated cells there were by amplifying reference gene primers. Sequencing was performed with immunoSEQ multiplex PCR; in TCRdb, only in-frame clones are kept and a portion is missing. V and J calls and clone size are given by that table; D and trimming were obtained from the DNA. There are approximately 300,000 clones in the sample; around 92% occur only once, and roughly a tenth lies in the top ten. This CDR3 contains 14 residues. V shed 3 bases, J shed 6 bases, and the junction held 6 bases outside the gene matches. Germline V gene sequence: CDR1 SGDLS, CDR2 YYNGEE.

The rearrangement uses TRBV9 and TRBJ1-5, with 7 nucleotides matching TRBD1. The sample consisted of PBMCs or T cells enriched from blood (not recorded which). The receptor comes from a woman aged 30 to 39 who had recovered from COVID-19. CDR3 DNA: TGTGCCAGCAGCGGAGGGACAGCGATTCAGCCCCAGCATTTT. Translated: CASSGGTAIQPQHF.